This T cell receptor (beta chain) was retrieved from a study of beta chain features in type 1 diabetes. The wider study: What patients shared with healthy donors was a similar profile of age, gender and cell yields. All of the samples together had 107,917,701 sorted cells examined.

In germline, CDR1 is MNHNS, CDR2 SASEGT. The V and J ends lost 4 bases and 0 bases respectively, with 6 bases between them. This CDR3 has 13 residues. Sequenced material consisted of expressed TCRB transcripts (all of the isolated RNA was reverse transcribed). Profiled with immunoSEQ multiplex PCR; TCRdb holds only in-frame clones, not every one. The sample contains around 260,000 clones, around 21% of which appear only once. This clone has more than one count but fewer than ten. The antigen is undetermined. Study-wide results and limits: Across all four CD4+ subsets, people with type 1 diabetes showed modestly shorter TCRB CDR3s. Because the template was cDNA, high-expressing cells might be over-represented.

The rearrangement uses TRBV6-1 and TRBJ1-1; D gene unclear. Sequencing was performed on naive CD4+ T cells from blood. The sequence was collected from a woman in her 40s with type 1 diabetes. The CDR3 region is CASSVLMNTEAFF. CDR3 nucleotides: TGTGCCAGCAGTGTCCTAATGAACACTGAAGCTTTCTTT.